These T cell receptor beta chains were read from a single sample in a study of T cell clusters in autoimmune cytopenias. TCRdb reprocessed the multiplex PCR reads, keeping one entry per CDR3 protein, no DNA. This sample lists several thousand distinct CDR3 sequences; its ten largest clones have around 4.1%. The sample consisted of peripheral blood. The receptors originated from a human donor with an autoimmune cytopenia or autoimmune hepatitis (not recorded which). The CDR3 runs from the conserved cysteine through the conserved F or W. For some rows the clone size is stated as once, few or many, or as a class when expanded; others skip it.

V	size	J	CDR3
TRBV27	medium-sized	TRBJ2-1	CASSSGLADYNEQFF
TRBV29-1	medium-sized	TRBJ2-7	CSPGASRSAKQYF
TRBV20-1	-	TRBJ1-1	CSARPDIDTEAFF
TRBV5-5	-	TRBJ2-5	CASSPVPGQGGETQYF
TRBV12-3/TRBV12-4	medium-sized	TRBJ2-2	CASSFEGPAGELFF
TRBV27	-	TRBJ1-5	CASSIRANQPQHF
TRBV5-4	-	TRBJ2-1	CASSFDGRNEQFF
TRBV19	medium-sized	TRBJ2-5	CASSRTGFLETQYF
TRBV24-1	-	TRBJ1-2	CATSDPGQDYGYTF
TRBV7-9	-	TRBJ1-2	CASSPGQGNGLLYGYTF
TRBV27	medium-sized	TRBJ2-7	CASSLTAISSYEQYF
TRBV20-1	-	TRBJ1-1	CSATSHDRGYTEAFF
TRBV19	medium-sized	TRBJ1-2	CASSMSRGDYGYTF
TRBV29-1	medium-sized	TRBJ2-5	CSVSKGGRVQETQYF
TRBV20-1	-	TRBJ2-7	CSASPGGGYEQYF
TRBV6-5	medium-sized	TRBJ2-5	CASSDPETQYF
TRBV5-6	medium-sized	TRBJ2-7	CASSLGGTSTWYEQYF
TRBV12-3/TRBV12-4	-	TRBJ2-7	CASGLAKYEQYF
TRBV6-5	-	TRBJ2-5	CASSYTGPQETQYF
TRBV18	-	TRBJ2-1	CASSPSLAGGDNEQFF
TRBV6-5	-	TRBJ2-7	CASSAPAGGHSGSYEQYF
TRBV30	medium-sized	TRBJ1-1	CAWSAGKWVNTEAFF
TRBV18	-	TRBJ1-2	CASSPGITGDYGYTF
TRBV7-6	medium-sized	TRBJ1-5	CASSPLGNQPQHF